This T cell receptor beta chain was recovered during a study of technical replicates of blood from a handful of donors. Germline V gives CDR1 LGHNT, CDR2 FRNRAP. Trimming stripped 5 bases from V and 4 bases from J, with 14 bases between. CDR3 length equals 15 residues. TCRdb's copy holds only in-frame clones and misses some; the assay was immunoSEQ multiplex PCR. The data show approximately 49,000 clones, with roughly 92% seen just once and about 3.7% held by the top ten. The chain joins TRBV12-5 to TRBJ2-2; D perhaps matches TRBD1 (6 bases). This receptor was identified in a human donor in good health. Some clones in this sample may be carry-over from other donors' samples. Sequenced sample: PBMCs. For the CDR3, the DNA is TGTGCTAGTGGTAAAAACAGGGTTAGCACCGGGGAGCTGTTTTTT. It yields the protein CASGKNRVSTGELFF.